Below, 19 T cell receptor beta chains from the same sample are listed, as sequenced in a study of spatial heterogeneity in lung cancer. TCRdb recomputed calls from the 5' RACE reads with MiXCR, one row per CDR3 protein. The sample has just over 25,000 distinct CDR3 sequences, roughly 13% seen once. Specified time point: sample taken at primary tumor resection. Frozen PBMC, nontumor lung or tumor provided whole RNA, which was sequenced unsorted. The sequencing used PBMCs, collected at surgery. The receptors shown here come from a female donor with early-stage non-small cell lung cancer.

In its sample, this clonotype was seen many times. CDR3 bases: TGTGCCAGCAGGAGCGGTATCGGTAGCGGACAGCCCCAGCATTTT. Its translation: CASRSGIGSGQPQHF. The chain carries TRBV12-3 or TRBV12-4 and TRBJ1-5; D not certain. The V gene lost 6 bases and the J gene lost 7 bases, with 19 bases spanning the gap. The CDR3 sequence is 15 residues long.

This clonotype was observed at least ten times. The rearrangement uses TRBV6-1 and TRBJ1-4; no clear D. Trimming shortened V by 5 bases and J by 2 bases, and 12 bases separated the two germline ends. The CDR3 is 15 residues long. In germline, CDR1 is MNHNS, CDR2 SASEGT. The CDR3 bases are TGTGCCAGCAGTCTGAATCAGGTTACTAATGAAAAACTGTTTTTT. Translation gives CASSLNQVTNEKLFF.

This clonotype was found a few times. This chain connects TRBV29-1 to TRBJ2-1, with D maybe TRBD1 (6 bases). Trimming cost V 6 bases and J 5 bases, with 14 bases left between them. Germline CDR1 SQVTM, CDR2 ANQGSEA. The CDR3 loop spans 13 amino acids. CDR3 in amino acids: CSVRQDPDNEQFF. CDR3 in DNA: TGCAGCGTAAGACAGGACCCTGACAATGAGCAGTTCTTC.

There are a few counts of this clonotype. The chain uses TRBV7-8 and TRBJ1-2; 7 nucleotides agree with TRBD1. CDR3 length: 16 residues. Looked up from germline, CDR1 is SGHVS and CDR2 is FQNEAQ. Unmatched junction bases numbered 9, after V lost 5 bases and J lost 0 bases. The DNA for the CDR3 is TGTGCCAGCAGCGTATCGGGACAGAATTCTAACTATGGCTACACCTTC. Translation gives CASSVSGQNSNYGYTF.

Concerning this clonotype itself: Given a much more abundant clone one base away, this may be a read error. The gene calls are TRBV5-6 and TRBJ1-6; TRBD1 is a possible D gene (5 bases). CDR3 length: 15 residues. CDR1 SGHDT and CDR2 YYEEEE come from the germline V gene. The CDR3, as DNA: TGTGGCAGCAGCTTGTCTCCGGGGCCAAATTCACCCCTCCACTTT. As protein: CGSSLSPGPNSPLHF.

This clonotype is deemed medium-sized. The DNA of the CDR3 is TGTGCCAGCATGAGGGGTGGGGATGAAAAACTGTTTTTT. The encoded protein is CASMRGGDEKLFF. The rearrangement joins TRBV12-3 or TRBV12-4 to TRBJ1-4; D may be TRBD1 (5 bases). Trimming took 7 bases from V and 6 from J, leaving 12 bases between them. The CDR3 is 13 amino acids.

This clonotype is medium-sized in the sample. The rearrangement uses TRBV28 and TRBJ2-1; 10 bases fit TRBD1. CDR1 and CDR2 (germline): MDHEN, SYDVKM. This CDR3 has 20 amino acids. V was pared by 4 bases and J by 1 base, with 16 bases of the junction left unmatched. Here the CDR3 reads CASSSLLHYRDRGSYNEQFF. DNA for the CDR3: TGTGCCAGCAGTTCACTACTACATTACCGGGACAGGGGTTCCTACAATGAGCAGTTCTTC.

This clonotype was counted between two and nine times. The chain links TRBV12-3 or TRBV12-4 to TRBJ1-1; TRBD1 is a possible D gene (6 bases). CDR3 length equals 10 residues. V was pared by 5 bases and J by 11 bases, with 9 bases between. In DNA, the CDR3 is TGTGCCAGCAGTACAGGGAGGGCTTTCTTT. Translation gives CASSTGRAFF.

This clonotype was recorded at least ten times. This chain connects TRBV7-8 to TRBJ2-3; 10 bases map to TRBD1. Unmatched junction bases numbered 7, after V lost 5 bases and J lost 5 bases. Germline CDR1 reads SGHVS; CDR2 reads FQNEAQ. The CDR3 has 15 residues. CDR3 residues: CASSVRDRGKDTQYF. As DNA, the CDR3 is TGTGCCAGCAGCGTCCGGGACAGGGGTAAAGATACGCAGTATTTT.

This rearrangement joins TRBV4-3 to TRBJ2-2; D possibly uses TRBD1 or TRBD2 (5 bases each). The V end was cut by 0 bases, the J end by 3 bases, with 17 bases between. This CDR3 region has 18 residues. In germline, CDR1 is LGHNA, CDR2 YSLEER. The CDR3 coding sequence is TGCGCCAGCAGCCAAGATCGTCTTGGGCAGGGAGACACCGGGGAGCTGTTTTTT. Protein sequence: CASSQDRLGQGDTGELFF.

This clonotype was seen repeatedly, ten times or more. This chain joins TRBV9 and TRBJ2-3; 8 bases line up with TRBD1. V gave up 0 bases and J gave up 3 bases; unmatched junction bases: 6. The CDR3 totals 16 residues. The germline V gene has CDR1 SGDLS and CDR2 YYNGEE. The CDR3 region is CASSVAGGIRTDTQYF. CDR3 DNA: TGTGCCAGCAGCGTAGCAGGGGGCATCAGGACAGATACGCAGTATTTT.

This clonotype was detected only a few times. The chain has TRBV2 and TRBJ2-3; 10 nucleotides match TRBD1. The J segment lost 3 bases and the V segment lost 4 bases, leaving 7 bases of the junction unmatched. Per germline, CDR1 SNHLY and CDR2 FYNNEI. The CDR3 has 16 amino acids. The CDR3 here is CASSVRTGGSTDTQYF. The CDR3 region has the DNA TGTGCCAGCAGTGTCCGGACAGGGGGGTCGACAGATACGCAGTATTTT.

This clonotype occurred many times. The J gene is TRBJ2-2, the V gene TRBV20-1, with D maybe TRBD2 (5 bases). The CDR3 is 17 amino acids. In germline, CDR1 is DFQATT, CDR2 SNEGSKA (reference sequence). Trimming cost V 4 bases and J 0 bases, with 18 bases left between them. The DNA for the CDR3 is TGCAGTGCTATTGGCCCTAATGGCGGGTCGAACACCGGGGAGCTGTTTTTT. This encodes CSAIGPNGGSNTGELFF.

This clonotype was detected many times. The chain links TRBV28 to TRBJ1-5; D is perhaps TRBD1 (5 bases). The CDR3 covers 19 residues. CDR1 is MDHEN and CDR2 is SYDVKM in the germline V gene. Trimming pared 4 bases from V and 2 bases from J, leaving 24 bases between. Here the CDR3 reads CASSSAGNGGSFGNQPQHF. Here the CDR3 DNA reads TGTGCCAGCAGTTCGGCGGGAAATGGGGGATCATTCGGCAATCAGCCCCAGCATTTT.

This clonotype was counted many times. The J gene is TRBJ2-3, the V gene TRBV7-6; 9 positions agree with TRBD1. V shed 3 bases and J 5 bases; nucleotides not matched to a gene: 9. The CDR3 contains 16 residues. Germline V CDR1 and CDR2: SGHVS, FNYEAQ. The CDR3 DNA reads TGTGCCAGCAGCTTGGGCCTGGGACAGGGTATAGATACGCAGTATTTT. Translation: CASSLGLGQGIDTQYF.

The rearrangement joins TRBV12-3 or TRBV12-4 to TRBJ1-5; no clear D gene. Trimming removed 6 bases from V and 1 base from J, with 7 bases in between. The CDR3 is 13 residues long. The CDR3: CASRWTSNQPQHF. The CDR3 nucleotides read TGTGCCAGCAGATGGACGAGCAATCAGCCCCAGCATTTT.

Written as DNA, the CDR3 is TGTGCCAGCAGTTCGGGACTAATAGCTATACCGCAAGAGACCCAGTACTTC. It codes for CASSSGLIAIPQETQYF. The chain joins TRBV12-3 or TRBV12-4 to TRBJ2-5; the match to TRBD2 covers 7 bases. The CDR3 has 17 residues. The V gene end was trimmed by 4 bases and the J gene end by 2 bases; junction bases not matched to a gene: 13.

This clonotype was observed a few times. This sequence joins TRBV19 and TRBJ1-1; tentative D call: TRBD1 (5 bases). Germline values: CDR1 LNHDA, CDR2 SQIVND (reference sequence). The CDR3 length is 16 residues. Trimming pared 7 bases from V and 6 bases from J, leaving 24 bases between. CDR3 nucleotide sequence: TGTGCCAGTACTCCCAATACGGGACGTAATAACGCTGAAGCTTTCTTT. Translating it yields CASTPNTGRNNAEAFF.

This sequence joins TRBV5-1 and TRBJ2-7, with D tentatively TRBD1 or TRBD2 (5 bases each). V lost 3 bases, J lost 0 bases, and 19 bases lay in between. The CDR3 loop spans 17 amino acids. The germline gives CDR1 SGHRS, CDR2 YFSETQ. CDR3 nucleotides: TGCGCCAGCAGCTCCGGGGTTGGGGGAGCCAGCTCCTACGAGCAGTACTTC. Translated, it gives CASSSGVGGASSYEQYF.